The 10 T cell receptor beta chains reported below all come from one sample, sequenced in a study of T cell responses to AZD1222 COVID-19 vaccine. Some clones are missing from TCRdb's copy, which holds only in-frame ones; the method was immunoSEQ multiplex PCR. The table has about 140,000 clones, 85% to 95% seen once; the top ten hold roughly 5%. Specimen: peripheral blood, collected on day 0 of AZD1222 vaccination. The receptors here all came from an adult in good health.

The V call is TRBV12-3 or TRBV12-4, the J call TRBJ1-3, with D hard to call. The CDR3 consists of 13 residues. V was clipped by 7 bases and J by 1 base, with 8 bases between them. The CDR3 DNA reads as TGTGCCAGCAAAGCCGTGTCTGGAAACACCATATATTTT. It translates to CASKAVSGNTIYF.

V gene TRBV27 combines with J gene TRBJ1-1, with 7 bases matching TRBD1. CDR3 size: 15 residues. V shed 1 base, J shed 0 bases, and the junction held 2 bases outside the gene matches. From germline, CDR1 is MNHEY and CDR2 SMNVEV (reference sequence). The CDR3 region is CASSLWQGVNTEAFF. In DNA, the CDR3 is TGTGCCAGCAGTTTATGGCAGGGGGTGAACACTGAAGCTTTCTTT.

The V gene is TRBV5-1, the J gene TRBJ2-6, with D unresolved. In germline, CDR1 is SGHRS, CDR2 YFSETQ. Trimming cost V 2 bases and J 0 bases, with 9 bases left between them. The CDR3 loop spans 16 amino acids. CDR3 DNA: TGCGCCAGCAGCTTCACAGCCTACTCTGGGGCCAACGTCCTGACTTTC. Translated: CASSFTAYSGANVLTF.

The CDR3 bases are TGTGCCAGCTCACGGGGAGGTTCTTACAATGAGCAGTTCTTC. It yields the protein CASSRGGSYNEQFF. The J gene is TRBJ2-1, the V gene TRBV18; D is perhaps TRBD2 (6 bases). There are 14 residues in the CDR3. CDR1 and CDR2 (germline): KGHSH, LQKENI. V lost 4 bases, J lost 4 bases, and 11 bases lay in between. Full variable domain (rest looked up from reference TRBV18 and TRBJ2-1): NAGVMQNPRHLVRRRGQEARLRCSPMKGHSHVYWYRQLPEEGLKFMVYLQKENIIDESGMPKERFSAEFPKEGPSILRIQQVVRGDSAAYFCASSRGGSYNEQFFGPGTRLTVL.

On this clone itself: The junction does not match germline at one end; this may be a read error. The genes are TRBV6-1 and TRBJ2-7; no clear D. The CDR3 contains 11 residues. From germline, CDR1 is MNHNS and CDR2 SASEGT. CDR3 nucleotide sequence: TGTGCCAGCCGTGACGAAGTAATCGAGTACTTC. Protein: CASRDEVIEYF.

The chain uses TRBV12-3 or TRBV12-4 and TRBJ1-2; D call uncertain. The CDR3 has 12 amino acids. V lost 5 bases to trimming and J lost 8 bases, with 12 bases between them. CDR3 bases: TGTGCCAGCAGTATCAATCATCGGGGCTACACCTTC. Its protein is CASSINHRGYTF.

The chain combines TRBV9 with TRBJ2-4, with 10 bases lining up with TRBD1. Germline lookup yields CDR1 SGDLS and CDR2 YYNGEE. Losses at the gene ends were 6 bases for V and 8 bases for J; bases not matched to a gene: 5. This CDR3 has 13 residues. Here the CDR3 DNA reads TGTGCCAGCAACCGGACAGGGGGGGACATTCAGTACTTC. Translated: CASNRTGGDIQYF.

V and J are TRBV18 and TRBJ2-7; 11 positions match TRBD1. Germline V gene sequence: CDR1 KGHSH, CDR2 LQKENI. The CDR3 has 16 amino acids. The V segment lost 2 bases and the J segment 3 bases; nucleotides outside the gene matches: 6. The CDR3 sequence: CASSPSWDRGDYEQYF. The CDR3 DNA follows: TGTGCCAGCTCACCATCTTGGGACAGGGGGGACTACGAGCAGTACTTC.

The V and J genes are TRBV7-9 and TRBJ1-6; 9 bases match TRBD1. The CDR3 is 16 amino acids. V gave up 5 bases and J gave up 5 bases; unmatched junction bases: 7. Germline V gene sequence: CDR1 SEHNR, CDR2 FQNEAQ (reference sequence). The DNA of the CDR3 is TGTGCCAGCAGCGCAAAGGACAGGGGAAATAATTCACCCCTCCACTTT. This gives the protein CASSAKDRGNNSPLHF.

The gene calls are TRBV18 and TRBJ1-4, with 9 bases matching TRBD1. The germline CDR1 and CDR2 sequences are KGHSH and LQKENI. The CDR3 is made up of 14 amino acids. V lost 8 bases to trimming and J lost 5 bases; unmatched junction nucleotides: 6. Here the CDR3 DNA reads TGTGCCAGCGAAGAAGGGACAGGGAATGAAAAACTGTTTTTT. As protein: CASEEGTGNEKLFF. Looking up the rest from reference TRBV18 and TRBJ1-4 gives the full variable domain: NAGVMQNPRHLVRRRGQEARLRCSPMKGHSHVYWYRQLPEEGLKFMVYLQKENIIDESGMPKERFSAEFPKEGPSILRIQQVVRGDSAAYFCASEEGTGNEKLFFGSGTQLSVL.